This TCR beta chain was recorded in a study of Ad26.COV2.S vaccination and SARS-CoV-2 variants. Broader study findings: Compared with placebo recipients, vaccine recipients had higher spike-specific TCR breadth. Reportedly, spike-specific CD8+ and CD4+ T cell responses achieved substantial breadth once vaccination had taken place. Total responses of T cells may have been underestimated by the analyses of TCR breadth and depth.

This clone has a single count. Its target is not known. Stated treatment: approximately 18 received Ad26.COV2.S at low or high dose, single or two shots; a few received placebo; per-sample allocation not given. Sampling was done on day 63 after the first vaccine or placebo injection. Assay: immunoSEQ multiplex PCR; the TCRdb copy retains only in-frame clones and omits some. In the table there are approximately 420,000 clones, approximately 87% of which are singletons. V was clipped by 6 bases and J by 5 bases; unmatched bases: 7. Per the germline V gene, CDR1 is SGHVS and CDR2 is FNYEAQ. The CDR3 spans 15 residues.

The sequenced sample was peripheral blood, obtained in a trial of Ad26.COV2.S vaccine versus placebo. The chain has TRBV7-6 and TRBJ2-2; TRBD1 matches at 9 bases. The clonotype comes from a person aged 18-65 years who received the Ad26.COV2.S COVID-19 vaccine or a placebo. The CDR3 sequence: CASSRTGGRTGELFF. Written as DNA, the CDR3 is TGTGCCAGCAGTAGAACAGGGGGCCGAACCGGGGAGCTGTTTTTT.